This is a list of T cell receptor beta chains from one sample in a study of T cells in Graves' hyperthyroidism and ophthalmopathy. TCRdb fed the multiplex PCR reads into MiXCR, producing one record per CDR3 protein. The table lists hundreds of thousands of distinct CDR3 sequences, roughly 15% of them singletons. Sequencing was carried out using blood. Source of these receptors: a woman between 18 and 29 years old with Graves' hyperthyroidism. Each CDR3 is given with its conserved first and last residue. Fields, in order: D gene, J gene, V gene, clone size, CDR3 protein, CDR3 DNA. A D gene is named only where the DNA matches it firmly. Some rows have no size entry. The others give once, few or many, or a class for an expanded clone.

d_gene: -; j_gene: TRBJ1-1; v_gene: TRBV5-1; abundance: many; CDR3aa: CASSRTPMNTEAFF; CDR3nt: TGCGCCAGCAGCAGGACGCCCATGAACACTGAAGCTTTCTTT
d_gene: TRBD1; j_gene: TRBJ1-1; v_gene: TRBV13; abundance: many; CDR3aa: CASSLKGQGNTEAFF; CDR3nt: TGTGCCAGCAGCTTAAAGGGACAGGGGAACACTGAAGCTTTCTTT
d_gene: -; j_gene: TRBJ2-5; v_gene: TRBV11-1; abundance: -; CDR3aa: CAYVGGLGKETQYF; CDR3nt: TGTGCCTATGTCGGGGGTCTGGGTAAAGAGACCCAGTACTTC
d_gene: -; j_gene: TRBJ1-4; v_gene: TRBV7-9; abundance: -; CDR3aa: CASSLLTGTNEKLFF; CDR3nt: TGTGCCAGCAGCTTATTAACGGGGACTAATGAAAAACTGTTTTTT
d_gene: TRBD2; j_gene: TRBJ2-1; v_gene: TRBV11-2; abundance: many; CDR3aa: CASSSGTSGINEQFF; CDR3nt: TGTGCCAGCAGCTCCGGGACTAGCGGGATCAATGAGCAGTTCTTC
d_gene: -; j_gene: TRBJ2-3; v_gene: TRBV4-1; abundance: few; CDR3aa: CASSQLENTDTQYF; CDR3nt: TGCGCCAGCAGCCAATTGGAGAACACAGATACGCAGTATTTT
d_gene: TRBD1; j_gene: TRBJ1-1; v_gene: TRBV4-3; abundance: many; CDR3aa: CASSPDRALSTEAFF; CDR3nt: TGCGCCAGCAGCCCGGACAGGGCACTGAGCACTGAAGCTTTCTTT
d_gene: TRBD1; j_gene: TRBJ2-2; v_gene: TRBV27; abundance: many; CDR3aa: CASSYLRTGRQPNTGELFF; CDR3nt: TGTGCCAGCAGTTACCTCCGGACAGGGAGACAACCGAACACCGGGGAGCTGTTTTTT
d_gene: TRBD2; j_gene: TRBJ2-3; v_gene: TRBV3-1; abundance: -; CDR3aa: CASSPRRLISAGTLTDTQYF; CDR3nt: TGTGCCAGCAGCCCCCGCCGTCTTATTTCAGCGGGGACCCTCACAGATACGCAGTATTTT
d_gene: TRBD2; j_gene: TRBJ2-1; v_gene: TRBV3-1; abundance: few; CDR3aa: CASSQGTSGTLVF; CDR3nt: TGTGCCAGCAGCCAAGGGACTAGCGGCACCCTTGTCTTC
d_gene: -; j_gene: TRBJ2-7; v_gene: TRBV28; abundance: -; CDR3aa: CASSPERLFSSYEQYF; CDR3nt: TGTGCCAGCAGTCCCGAGAGACTCTTCAGCTCCTACGAGCAGTACTTC
d_gene: -; j_gene: TRBJ2-3; v_gene: TRBV29-1; abundance: once; CDR3aa: CSVVGTPTDTQYF; CDR3nt: TGCAGCGTTGTTGGGACCCCCACAGATACGCAGTATTTT
d_gene: -; j_gene: TRBJ2-7; v_gene: TRBV7-9; abundance: many; CDR3aa: CASIGPGVDEQYF; CDR3nt: TGTGCCAGCATTGGGCCAGGGGTAGACGAGCAGTACTTC
d_gene: -; j_gene: TRBJ1-3; v_gene: TRBV4-1; abundance: -; CDR3aa: CASSQGRVFGSGNTIYF; CDR3nt: TGCGCCAGCAGCCAAGGGAGGGTGTTTGGAAGTGGAAACACCATATATTTT
d_gene: -; j_gene: TRBJ2-7; v_gene: TRBV12-3/TRBV12-4; abundance: many; CDR3aa: CASSLSGEEDEQYF; CDR3nt: TGTGCCAGCAGCCTCTCAGGGGAAGAGGACGAGCAGTACTTC
d_gene: -; j_gene: TRBJ1-5; v_gene: TRBV20-1; abundance: many; CDR3aa: CSAPTGIYSNQPQHF; CDR3nt: TGCAGTGCTCCGACAGGAATCTATAGCAATCAGCCCCAGCATTTT
d_gene: TRBD2; j_gene: TRBJ2-3; v_gene: TRBV27; abundance: many; CDR3aa: CASSSAAWAGVTDTQYF; CDR3nt: TGTGCCAGCAGTTCGGCAGCGTGGGCGGGAGTCACAGATACGCAGTATTTT
d_gene: TRBD2; j_gene: TRBJ2-5; v_gene: TRBV7-9; abundance: -; CDR3aa: CASSRVAGVQETQYF; CDR3nt: TGTGCCAGCAGCCGAGTAGCGGGGGTCCAAGAGACCCAGTACTTC
d_gene: -; j_gene: TRBJ1-1; v_gene: TRBV20-1; abundance: many; CDR3aa: CSARGSADTEAFF; CDR3nt: TGCAGTGCGAGGGGCTCGGCGGACACTGAAGCTTTCTTT
d_gene: TRBD1; j_gene: TRBJ2-5; v_gene: TRBV2; abundance: many; CDR3aa: CASSQGMQETQYF; CDR3nt: TGTGCCAGCTCACAGGGGATGCAAGAGACCCAGTACTTC
d_gene: TRBD2; j_gene: TRBJ2-1; v_gene: TRBV7-8; abundance: few; CDR3aa: CASNKLAGARNEQFF; CDR3nt: TGTGCCAGCAACAAACTAGCGGGGGCCCGCAATGAGCAGTTCTTC
d_gene: TRBD1; j_gene: TRBJ1-4; v_gene: TRBV20-1; abundance: few; CDR3aa: CSARDPRQGAEKLFF; CDR3nt: TGCAGTGCTAGAGATCCTCGACAGGGGGCCGAAAAACTGTTTTTT
d_gene: -; j_gene: TRBJ1-2; v_gene: TRBV20-1; abundance: many; CDR3aa: CSAPNYGYTF; CDR3nt: TGCAGTGCACCCAACTATGGCTACACCTTC
d_gene: TRBD2; j_gene: TRBJ2-7; v_gene: TRBV3-1; abundance: many; CDR3aa: CASSWVGGSYEQYF; CDR3nt: TGTGCCAGCAGCTGGGTCGGCGGGAGCTACGAGCAGTACTTC
d_gene: -; j_gene: TRBJ2-7; v_gene: TRBV19; abundance: -; CDR3aa: CASSIGTAAYEQYF; CDR3nt: TGTGCCAGTAGTATTGGGACTGCCGCCTACGAGCAGTACTTC
d_gene: TRBD2; j_gene: TRBJ2-3; v_gene: TRBV9; abundance: many; CDR3aa: CASSVGGGRGTDTQYF; CDR3nt: TGTGCCAGCAGCGTAGGTGGCGGGAGAGGCACAGATACGCAGTATTTT